The 18 T cell receptor beta chains below come from one sample, sequenced in a study of tumor T cells in aggressive B-cell lymphoma. Assay: immunoSEQ multiplex PCR; the TCRdb copy retains only in-frame clones and omits some. Here the sample spans approximately 11,000 clones, about 89% being singletons. The source material was tumor tissue. Source of these receptors: an adult with diffuse large B cell lymphoma.

The V and J genes are TRBV6-1 and TRBJ1-5; unclear D gene. The V end was cut by 7 bases, the J end by 2 bases, with 12 bases between. The CDR3 has 14 amino acids. Looked up from germline, CDR1 is MNHNS and CDR2 is SASEGT. The CDR3 is CASTVEVGNQPQHF. The CDR3, as DNA: TGTGCCAGCACTGTCGAGGTGGGCAATCAGCCCCAGCATTTT.

V gene TRBV18 combines with J gene TRBJ2-1; TRBD2 aligns across 7 bases. V was clipped by 3 bases and J by 7 bases; unmatched bases: 0. CDR1 and CDR2 (germline): KGHSH, LQKENI. The CDR3 runs to 12 residues. This chain's CDR3 is CASSPGRNEQFF. CDR3 nucleotides: TGTGCCAGCTCACCCGGGAGGAATGAGCAGTTCTTC.

The V and J genes are TRBV29-1 and TRBJ2-1, with D maybe TRBD2 (6 bases). Looked up from germline, CDR1 is SQVTM and CDR2 is ANQGSEA. The CDR3 runs to 14 residues. V was pared by 7 bases and J by 7 bases, with 20 bases between. CDR3 sequence reads: CSARGGVSKNEQFF. The CDR3 DNA reads TGCAGCGCTAGGGGCGGGGTTTCGAAAAATGAGCAGTTCTTC.

In this sample, this clone turned up a few times. The genes are TRBV5-1 and TRBJ1-1; 8 positions match TRBD1. Germline CDR1 SGHRS, CDR2 YFSETQ. V trimming: 4 bases; J trimming: 5 bases; junction bases outside the gene matches: 10. The CDR3 runs to 15 residues. The DNA of the CDR3 is TGCGCCAGCAGCGGGTCCGGACAGGGCAGGACTGAAGCTTTCTTT. Protein product: CASSGSGQGRTEAFF.

This clone was recorded a few times. The chain couples TRBV11-2 to TRBJ1-1; a possible D gene is TRBD1 (5 bases). The CDR3 extends over 15 amino acids. The V end lost 3 bases, the J end lost 5 bases, and 16 bases lay between the germline ends. Germline V lookup: CDR1 SGHAT, CDR2 FQNNGV. As DNA, the CDR3 is TGTGCCAGCAGCTTGGCGGAGGGGCTCGGGACTGAAGCTTTCTTT. Translated: CASSLAEGLGTEAFF.

The chain couples TRBV5-6 to TRBJ2-5, with D unresolved. CDR1 SGHDT and CDR2 YYEEEE come from the germline V gene. The V gene lost 2 bases and the J gene lost 7 bases, with 6 bases spanning the gap. CDR3 length: 11 residues. The CDR3 sequence is CASSFSGTQYF. The CDR3 DNA reads TGTGCCAGCAGCTTCTCGGGGACCCAGTACTTC.

The chain is built from TRBV10-2 and TRBJ2-2, with D possibly matching TRBD1 (6 bases). Trimming stripped 4 bases from V and 3 bases from J, with 12 bases between. The CDR3 is 15 residues long. In germline, CDR1 is WSHSY, CDR2 SAAADI. The DNA for the CDR3 is TGCGCCAGCAGTGGAACAGGGCCCGACACCGGGGAGCTGTTTTTT. As protein: CASSGTGPDTGELFF.

This clone was observed once. This chain joins TRBV6-1 and TRBJ2-1; 11 bases match TRBD1. CDR3 length: 15 amino acids. Looked up from germline, CDR1 is MNHNS and CDR2 is SASEGT. V shed 3 bases, J shed 9 bases, and the junction held 7 bases outside the gene matches. This CDR3 reads CASSEWTGGGGEQFF. The CDR3 nucleotides are TGTGCCAGCAGTGAGTGGACAGGGGGCGGGGGTGAGCAGTTCTTC.

This clone was seen a few times. This chain connects TRBV18 to TRBJ2-5; D ambiguous. The V end lost 4 bases, the J end lost 2 bases, and 8 bases lay between the germline ends. The CDR3 extends over 13 amino acids. From germline, CDR1 is KGHSH and CDR2 LQKENI. This chain's CDR3 is CASSLQRQETQYF. The CDR3 bases are TGTGCCAGCTCACTACAACGTCAAGAGACCCAGTACTTC.

The genes are TRBV23-1 and TRBJ2-7, with D tentatively TRBD1 (6 bases). TRBV23-1 is treated as an ORF (open reading frame) with a function not yet certain. The CDR3 contains 16 residues. V lost 0 bases and J 0 bases, leaving 12 bases between the germline ends. The CDR3 loop reads CASSQSSDRSSYEQYF. As DNA, the CDR3 is TGCGCCAGCAGTCAATCCTCTGACAGGAGCTCCTACGAGCAGTACTTC.

The V and J genes are TRBV5-1 and TRBJ1-2; perhaps TRBD1 as D (6 bases). The germline CDR1 and CDR2 sequences are SGHRS and YFSETQ. This CDR3 comprises 16 residues. The V end lost 3 bases, the J end lost 3 bases, and 18 bases lay between the germline ends. The CDR3 DNA sequence: TGCGCCAGCAGCTCGGCCCGGGGGGCGGATGACTATGGCTACACCTTC. Protein product: CASSSARGADDYGYTF.

The V call is TRBV28, the J call TRBJ1-2; TRBD1 aligns across 7 bases. From germline, CDR1 is MDHEN and CDR2 SYDVKM. V lost 5 bases to trimming and J lost 4 bases; unmatched junction nucleotides: 4. The CDR3 covers 13 residues. The CDR3 loop reads CASSMTGPYGYTF. As DNA, the CDR3 is TGTGCCAGCAGTATGACAGGGCCCTATGGCTACACCTTC.

CDR3: CASSPNFEGEGRFEQYF. The CDR3 nucleotides are TGTGCCAGCAGCCCTAATTTCGAGGGGGAAGGAAGATTCGAGCAGTACTTC. V and J are TRBV7-6 and TRBJ2-7; tentative D call: TRBD1 (6 bases). The V gene's germline CDR1 is SGHVS and CDR2 FNYEAQ. The V and J ends lost 5 bases and 6 bases respectively, with 26 bases between them. The CDR3 spans 17 residues.

J is TRBJ2-5 and V is TRBV28, with 9 bases aligning to TRBD1. CDR1 is MDHEN and CDR2 is SYDVKM in the germline V gene. The CDR3 consists of 17 residues. V was clipped by 7 bases and J by 1 base; unmatched bases: 13. The CDR3 protein is CASNPPTGGISQETQYF. Written as DNA, the CDR3 is TGTGCCAGCAACCCACCGACAGGGGGGATCTCCCAAGAGACCCAGTACTTC.

On this clone: An end of the junction differs from the germline gene, which may be a read error. The J gene is TRBJ1-1, the V gene TRBV11-2, with D perhaps TRBD1 (6 bases). Germline values: CDR1 SGHAT, CDR2 FQNNGV. CDR3 length: 13 amino acids. CDR3: CANSLAKGAEAFF. In nucleotides, the CDR3 is TGTGCCAACAGCTTAGCGAAGGGGGCTGAAGCTTTCTTT. Filled out from reference TRBV11-2 and TRBJ1-1, the complete variable domain reads EAGVAQSPRYKIIEKRQSVAFWCNPISGHATLYWYQQILGQGPKLLIQFQNNGVVDDSQLPKDRFSAERLKGVDSTLKIQPAKLEDSAVYLCANSLAKGAEAFFGQGTRLTVV.

V gene TRBV4-1 combines with J gene TRBJ1-6; D uncertain. Germline V gene lookup returns CDR1 MGHRA and CDR2 YSYEKL. The length of the CDR3 is 15 residues. Trimming shortened V by 1 base and J by 6 bases, and 10 bases separated the two germline ends. CDR3 nucleotide sequence: TGCGCCAGCAGCCAAGGTGGCAGAGGTAATTCACCCCTCCACTTT. Residues: CASSQGGRGNSPLHF.

This chain uses TRBV28 with TRBJ2-7, with TRBD1 identical over 9 bases. The V segment lost 5 bases and the J segment 12 bases; nucleotides outside the gene matches: 8. The CDR3 runs to 12 residues. Germline V gene data show CDR1 as MDHEN and CDR2 as SYDVKM. CDR3 sequence (DNA): TGTGCCAGCAGTCCACGACAGGGGGGTCTGTACTTC. It yields the protein CASSPRQGGLYF.

CDR3 amino acids: CAVASGRIWANVLTF. In nucleotides, the CDR3 is TGTGCCGTGGCCAGCGGGAGGATTTGGGCCAACGTCCTGACTTTC. The J gene is TRBJ2-6, the V gene TRBV30, with 9 bases matching TRBD2. Germline CDR1 is GTSNPN and CDR2 is SVGIG (reference sequence). This CDR3 has 15 residues. The V segment lost 8 bases and the J segment 5 bases; nucleotides outside the gene matches: 10.